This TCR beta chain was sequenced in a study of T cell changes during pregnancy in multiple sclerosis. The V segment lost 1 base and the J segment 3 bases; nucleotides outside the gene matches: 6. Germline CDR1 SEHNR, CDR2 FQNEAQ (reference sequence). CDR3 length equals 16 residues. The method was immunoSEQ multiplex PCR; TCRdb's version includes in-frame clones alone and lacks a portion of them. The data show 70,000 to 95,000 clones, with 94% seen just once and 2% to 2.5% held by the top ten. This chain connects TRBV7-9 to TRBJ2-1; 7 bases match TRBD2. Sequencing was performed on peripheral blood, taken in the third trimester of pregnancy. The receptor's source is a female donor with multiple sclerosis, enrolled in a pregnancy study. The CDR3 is CASSLEGTILYNEQFF. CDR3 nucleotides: TGTGCCAGCAGCTTAGAGGGGACTATCCTCTACAATGAGCAGTTCTTC.